This is a list of T cell receptor beta chains from one sample in a study of shared clonotypes between healthy human individuals. Here immunoSEQ multiplex PCR was the method, and the copy in TCRdb shows in-frame clones only, minus some. This sample yields under 600,000 clones, of which around 97% are seen a single time; 0.055% to 0.07% belongs to the top ten. Sequences were obtained from naive CD4+ T cells sorted from blood. The receptors stem from a woman in her thirties in good health. CDR3s include the opening cysteine and the closing phenylalanine or tryptophan. A D gene is named only where the DNA matches it firmly. The size field is filled for only some rows; it gives once, few, many or a size class.

D: TRBD1
V: TRBV28
size: -
J: TRBJ1-1
length: 14
DNA: TGTGCCACTCGCCCAGGGGGCTTCGACACTGAAGCTTTCTTT
CDR3: CATRPGGFDTEAFF

D: -
V: TRBV28
size: -
J: TRBJ1-2
length: 16
DNA: TGTGCCAGCAGTTTTGGTCGGGCTGGCCTCGGGTATGGCTACACCTTC
CDR3: CASSFGRAGLGYGYTF

D: -
V: TRBV7-2
size: -
J: TRBJ1-1
length: 13
DNA: TGTGCCAGCAGAAGTTACGGGAACACTGAAGCTTTCTTT
CDR3: CASRSYGNTEAFF

D: -
V: TRBV28
size: once
J: TRBJ2-7
length: 13
DNA: TGTGCCAGCAGGAGGTCCGGATCCTACGAGCAGTACTTC
CDR3: CASRRSGSYEQYF

D: -
V: TRBV4-1
size: -
J: TRBJ1-5
length: 15
DNA: TGCGCCAGCAGCCAAGATTTCACACCCCAGGTGGCCCAGCATTTT
CDR3: CASSQDFTPQVAQHF

D: -
V: TRBV19
size: -
J: TRBJ1-2
length: 15
DNA: TGTGCCAGTACCCCCGGTGACGGGGCGGTCTATGGCTACACCTTC
CDR3: CASTPGDGAVYGYTF

D: TRBD1
V: TRBV2
size: -
J: TRBJ2-1
length: 20
DNA: TGTGCCAGCAGCCCTCTTCCGGGACAGGGGGCGTGGAGCTCCTACAATGAGCAGTTCTTC
CDR3: CASSPLPGQGAWSSYNEQFF

D: -
V: TRBV5-6
size: once
J: TRBJ1-1
length: 13
DNA: TGTGCCAGCAGCAGGGGACACAACACTGAAGCTTTCTTT
CDR3: CASSRGHNTEAFF

D: -
V: TRBV4-1
size: -
J: TRBJ1-1
length: 15
DNA: TGCGCCAGCAGCCAAGAGGGGACTGGGGACACTGAAGCTTTCTTT
CDR3: CASSQEGTGDTEAFF

D: -
V: TRBV4-2
size: -
J: TRBJ1-3
length: 15
DNA: TGTGCCAGCGAACGGGACGGTGGCTCTGGAAACACCATATATTTT
CDR3: CASERDGGSGNTIYF

D: TRBD2
V: TRBV6-1
size: -
J: TRBJ2-7
length: 15
DNA: TGTGCCAGCATCCAAGGCCTAGCGGTGTCCTACGAGCAGTACTTC
CDR3: CASIQGLAVSYEQYF

D: -
V: TRBV10-3
size: -
J: TRBJ1-2
length: 13
DNA: TGTGCCATCAGGGAACAGGCTAACTATGGCTACACCTTC
CDR3: CAIREQANYGYTF

D: -
V: TRBV19
size: -
J: TRBJ1-4
length: 16
DNA: TGTGCCAGTAGCAAATCCCGTGGAGACCTTAATGAAAAACTGTTTTTT
CDR3: CASSKSRGDLNEKLFF

D: -
V: TRBV6-6
size: -
J: TRBJ2-7
length: 12
DNA: TGTGCCAGCAGGAGGGGAAGATACGAGCAGTACTTC
CDR3: CASRRGRYEQYF

D: -
V: TRBV12-5
size: -
J: TRBJ2-7
length: 14
DNA: TGTGCTAGTGGCCCGGGGAGGGGGTCCTACGAGCAGTACTTC
CDR3: CASGPGRGSYEQYF